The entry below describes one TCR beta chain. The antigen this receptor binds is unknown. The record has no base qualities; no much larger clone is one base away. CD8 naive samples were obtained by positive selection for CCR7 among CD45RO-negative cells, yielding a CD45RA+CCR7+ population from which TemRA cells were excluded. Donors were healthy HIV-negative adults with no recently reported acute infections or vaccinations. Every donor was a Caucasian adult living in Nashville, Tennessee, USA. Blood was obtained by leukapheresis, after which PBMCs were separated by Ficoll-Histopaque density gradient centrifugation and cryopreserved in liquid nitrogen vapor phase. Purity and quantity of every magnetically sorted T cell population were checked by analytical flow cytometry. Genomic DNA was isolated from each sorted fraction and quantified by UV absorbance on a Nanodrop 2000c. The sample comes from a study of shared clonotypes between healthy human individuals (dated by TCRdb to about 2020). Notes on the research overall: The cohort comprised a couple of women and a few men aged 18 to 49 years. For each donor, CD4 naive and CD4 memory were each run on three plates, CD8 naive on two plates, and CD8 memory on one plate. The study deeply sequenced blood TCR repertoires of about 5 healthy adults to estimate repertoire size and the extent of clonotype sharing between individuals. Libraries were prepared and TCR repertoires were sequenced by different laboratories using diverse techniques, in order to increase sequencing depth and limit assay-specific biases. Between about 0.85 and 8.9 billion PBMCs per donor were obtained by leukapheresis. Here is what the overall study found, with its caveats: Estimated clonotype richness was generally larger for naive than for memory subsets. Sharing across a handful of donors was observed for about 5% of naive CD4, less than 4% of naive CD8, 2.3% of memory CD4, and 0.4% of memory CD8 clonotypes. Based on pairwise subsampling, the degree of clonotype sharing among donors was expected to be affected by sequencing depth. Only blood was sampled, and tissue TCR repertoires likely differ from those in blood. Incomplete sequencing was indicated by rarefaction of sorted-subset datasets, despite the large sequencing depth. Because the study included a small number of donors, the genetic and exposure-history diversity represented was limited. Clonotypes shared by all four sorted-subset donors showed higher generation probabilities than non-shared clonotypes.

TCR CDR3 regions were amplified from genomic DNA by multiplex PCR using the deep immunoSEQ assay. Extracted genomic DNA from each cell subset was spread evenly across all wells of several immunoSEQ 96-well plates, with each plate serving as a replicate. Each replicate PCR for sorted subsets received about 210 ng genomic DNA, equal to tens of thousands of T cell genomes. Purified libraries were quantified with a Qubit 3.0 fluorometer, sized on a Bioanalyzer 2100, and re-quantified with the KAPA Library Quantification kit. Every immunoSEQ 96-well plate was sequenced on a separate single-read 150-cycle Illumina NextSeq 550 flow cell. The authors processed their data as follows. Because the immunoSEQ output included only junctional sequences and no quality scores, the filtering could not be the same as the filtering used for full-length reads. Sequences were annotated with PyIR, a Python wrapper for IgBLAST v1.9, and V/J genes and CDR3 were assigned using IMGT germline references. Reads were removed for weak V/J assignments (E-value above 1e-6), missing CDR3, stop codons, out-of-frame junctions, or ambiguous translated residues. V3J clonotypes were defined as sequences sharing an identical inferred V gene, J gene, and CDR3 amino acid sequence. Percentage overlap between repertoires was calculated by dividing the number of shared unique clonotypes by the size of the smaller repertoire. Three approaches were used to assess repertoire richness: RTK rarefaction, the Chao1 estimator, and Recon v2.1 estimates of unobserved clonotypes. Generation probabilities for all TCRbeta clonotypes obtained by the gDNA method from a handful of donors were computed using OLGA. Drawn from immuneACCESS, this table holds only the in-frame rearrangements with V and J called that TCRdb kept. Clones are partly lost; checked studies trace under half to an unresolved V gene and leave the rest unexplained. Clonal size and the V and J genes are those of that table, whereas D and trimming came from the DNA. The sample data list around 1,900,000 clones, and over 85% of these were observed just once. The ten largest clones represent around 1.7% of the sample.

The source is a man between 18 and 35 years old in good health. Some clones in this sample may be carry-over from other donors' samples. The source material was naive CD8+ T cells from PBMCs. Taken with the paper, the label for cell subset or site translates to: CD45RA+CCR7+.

The bases read TGTGCCAGCAGCTTAGTCCGGGACAGGTACCCTGGTGAGCAGTTCTTC. Translation gives CASSLVRDRYPGEQFF. The chain is made from TRBV13 and TRBJ2-1, with 8 middle bases fitting TRBD1. CDR1 and CDR2 are drawn from the germline V gene (reference sequence): PRHDT, FYEKMQ. From cysteine to phenylalanine, the CDR3 is 16 amino acids long. Only CDR3 DNA is held: 48 bases, read in frame from base 1. V is trimmed back by 1 base and J by 9 bases, and the junction contains 11 bases that no gene match accounts for.